What follows describes a single TCR beta chain. Its antigen is as yet unknown. The sample originates from a study of T cell responses to AZD1222 COVID-19 vaccine. Findings and caveats of the study: The study identified only a handful of AZD1222 recipients as seropositive at baseline. Among the donors, most were white British and more were female, and clonal diversity was possibly underestimated. Elevations in Spike-specific TCR breadth and depth followed administration of two AZD1222 doses. Repertoire collection took place solely once the T cell response had peaked.

Germline V gives CDR1 MDHEN, CDR2 SYDVKM. The CDR3 consists of 13 residues. The germline V and J ends were trimmed by 5 bases and 9 bases, with 16 bases remaining between them. Data came from immunoSEQ multiplex PCR; TCRdb stores just in-frame clones and leaves some out. The table includes some 140,000 clones, 85% to 95% detected once. This specimen was peripheral blood, taken on day 0 of AZD1222 vaccination. The rearrangement uses TRBV28 and TRBJ1-1; D possibly corresponds to TRBD1 (6 bases). The sequence derives from an adult in good health. The CDR3 bases are TGTGCCAGCAGTAAATCCGGGACACCCAAAGCTTTCTTT. It specifies CASSKSGTPKAFF.